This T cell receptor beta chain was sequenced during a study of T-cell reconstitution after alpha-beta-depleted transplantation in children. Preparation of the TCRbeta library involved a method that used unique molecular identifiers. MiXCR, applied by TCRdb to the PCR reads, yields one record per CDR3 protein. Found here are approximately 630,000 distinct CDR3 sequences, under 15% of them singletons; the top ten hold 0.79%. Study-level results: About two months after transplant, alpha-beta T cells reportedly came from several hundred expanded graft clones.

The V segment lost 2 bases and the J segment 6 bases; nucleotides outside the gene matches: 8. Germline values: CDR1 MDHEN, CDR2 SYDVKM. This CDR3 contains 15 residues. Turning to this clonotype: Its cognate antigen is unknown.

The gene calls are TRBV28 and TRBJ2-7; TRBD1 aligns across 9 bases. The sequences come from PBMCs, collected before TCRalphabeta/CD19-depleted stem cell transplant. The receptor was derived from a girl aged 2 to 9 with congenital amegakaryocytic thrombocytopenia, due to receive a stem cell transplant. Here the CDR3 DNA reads TGTGCCAGCAGTTTAATTGACAGGGGGGCCTCCGAGCAGTACTTC. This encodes CASSLIDRGASEQYF.